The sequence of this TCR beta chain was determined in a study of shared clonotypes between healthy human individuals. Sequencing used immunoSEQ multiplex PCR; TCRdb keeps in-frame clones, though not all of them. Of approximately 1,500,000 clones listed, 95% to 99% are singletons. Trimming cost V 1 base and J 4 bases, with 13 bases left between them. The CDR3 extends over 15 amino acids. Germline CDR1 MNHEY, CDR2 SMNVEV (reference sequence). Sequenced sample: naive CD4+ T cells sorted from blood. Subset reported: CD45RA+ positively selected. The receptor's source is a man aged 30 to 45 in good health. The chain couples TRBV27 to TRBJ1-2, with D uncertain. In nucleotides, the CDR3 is TGTGCCAGCAGTTTATTCGGACGTGGCGTCTATGGCTACACCTTC. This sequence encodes CASSLFGRGVYGYTF.